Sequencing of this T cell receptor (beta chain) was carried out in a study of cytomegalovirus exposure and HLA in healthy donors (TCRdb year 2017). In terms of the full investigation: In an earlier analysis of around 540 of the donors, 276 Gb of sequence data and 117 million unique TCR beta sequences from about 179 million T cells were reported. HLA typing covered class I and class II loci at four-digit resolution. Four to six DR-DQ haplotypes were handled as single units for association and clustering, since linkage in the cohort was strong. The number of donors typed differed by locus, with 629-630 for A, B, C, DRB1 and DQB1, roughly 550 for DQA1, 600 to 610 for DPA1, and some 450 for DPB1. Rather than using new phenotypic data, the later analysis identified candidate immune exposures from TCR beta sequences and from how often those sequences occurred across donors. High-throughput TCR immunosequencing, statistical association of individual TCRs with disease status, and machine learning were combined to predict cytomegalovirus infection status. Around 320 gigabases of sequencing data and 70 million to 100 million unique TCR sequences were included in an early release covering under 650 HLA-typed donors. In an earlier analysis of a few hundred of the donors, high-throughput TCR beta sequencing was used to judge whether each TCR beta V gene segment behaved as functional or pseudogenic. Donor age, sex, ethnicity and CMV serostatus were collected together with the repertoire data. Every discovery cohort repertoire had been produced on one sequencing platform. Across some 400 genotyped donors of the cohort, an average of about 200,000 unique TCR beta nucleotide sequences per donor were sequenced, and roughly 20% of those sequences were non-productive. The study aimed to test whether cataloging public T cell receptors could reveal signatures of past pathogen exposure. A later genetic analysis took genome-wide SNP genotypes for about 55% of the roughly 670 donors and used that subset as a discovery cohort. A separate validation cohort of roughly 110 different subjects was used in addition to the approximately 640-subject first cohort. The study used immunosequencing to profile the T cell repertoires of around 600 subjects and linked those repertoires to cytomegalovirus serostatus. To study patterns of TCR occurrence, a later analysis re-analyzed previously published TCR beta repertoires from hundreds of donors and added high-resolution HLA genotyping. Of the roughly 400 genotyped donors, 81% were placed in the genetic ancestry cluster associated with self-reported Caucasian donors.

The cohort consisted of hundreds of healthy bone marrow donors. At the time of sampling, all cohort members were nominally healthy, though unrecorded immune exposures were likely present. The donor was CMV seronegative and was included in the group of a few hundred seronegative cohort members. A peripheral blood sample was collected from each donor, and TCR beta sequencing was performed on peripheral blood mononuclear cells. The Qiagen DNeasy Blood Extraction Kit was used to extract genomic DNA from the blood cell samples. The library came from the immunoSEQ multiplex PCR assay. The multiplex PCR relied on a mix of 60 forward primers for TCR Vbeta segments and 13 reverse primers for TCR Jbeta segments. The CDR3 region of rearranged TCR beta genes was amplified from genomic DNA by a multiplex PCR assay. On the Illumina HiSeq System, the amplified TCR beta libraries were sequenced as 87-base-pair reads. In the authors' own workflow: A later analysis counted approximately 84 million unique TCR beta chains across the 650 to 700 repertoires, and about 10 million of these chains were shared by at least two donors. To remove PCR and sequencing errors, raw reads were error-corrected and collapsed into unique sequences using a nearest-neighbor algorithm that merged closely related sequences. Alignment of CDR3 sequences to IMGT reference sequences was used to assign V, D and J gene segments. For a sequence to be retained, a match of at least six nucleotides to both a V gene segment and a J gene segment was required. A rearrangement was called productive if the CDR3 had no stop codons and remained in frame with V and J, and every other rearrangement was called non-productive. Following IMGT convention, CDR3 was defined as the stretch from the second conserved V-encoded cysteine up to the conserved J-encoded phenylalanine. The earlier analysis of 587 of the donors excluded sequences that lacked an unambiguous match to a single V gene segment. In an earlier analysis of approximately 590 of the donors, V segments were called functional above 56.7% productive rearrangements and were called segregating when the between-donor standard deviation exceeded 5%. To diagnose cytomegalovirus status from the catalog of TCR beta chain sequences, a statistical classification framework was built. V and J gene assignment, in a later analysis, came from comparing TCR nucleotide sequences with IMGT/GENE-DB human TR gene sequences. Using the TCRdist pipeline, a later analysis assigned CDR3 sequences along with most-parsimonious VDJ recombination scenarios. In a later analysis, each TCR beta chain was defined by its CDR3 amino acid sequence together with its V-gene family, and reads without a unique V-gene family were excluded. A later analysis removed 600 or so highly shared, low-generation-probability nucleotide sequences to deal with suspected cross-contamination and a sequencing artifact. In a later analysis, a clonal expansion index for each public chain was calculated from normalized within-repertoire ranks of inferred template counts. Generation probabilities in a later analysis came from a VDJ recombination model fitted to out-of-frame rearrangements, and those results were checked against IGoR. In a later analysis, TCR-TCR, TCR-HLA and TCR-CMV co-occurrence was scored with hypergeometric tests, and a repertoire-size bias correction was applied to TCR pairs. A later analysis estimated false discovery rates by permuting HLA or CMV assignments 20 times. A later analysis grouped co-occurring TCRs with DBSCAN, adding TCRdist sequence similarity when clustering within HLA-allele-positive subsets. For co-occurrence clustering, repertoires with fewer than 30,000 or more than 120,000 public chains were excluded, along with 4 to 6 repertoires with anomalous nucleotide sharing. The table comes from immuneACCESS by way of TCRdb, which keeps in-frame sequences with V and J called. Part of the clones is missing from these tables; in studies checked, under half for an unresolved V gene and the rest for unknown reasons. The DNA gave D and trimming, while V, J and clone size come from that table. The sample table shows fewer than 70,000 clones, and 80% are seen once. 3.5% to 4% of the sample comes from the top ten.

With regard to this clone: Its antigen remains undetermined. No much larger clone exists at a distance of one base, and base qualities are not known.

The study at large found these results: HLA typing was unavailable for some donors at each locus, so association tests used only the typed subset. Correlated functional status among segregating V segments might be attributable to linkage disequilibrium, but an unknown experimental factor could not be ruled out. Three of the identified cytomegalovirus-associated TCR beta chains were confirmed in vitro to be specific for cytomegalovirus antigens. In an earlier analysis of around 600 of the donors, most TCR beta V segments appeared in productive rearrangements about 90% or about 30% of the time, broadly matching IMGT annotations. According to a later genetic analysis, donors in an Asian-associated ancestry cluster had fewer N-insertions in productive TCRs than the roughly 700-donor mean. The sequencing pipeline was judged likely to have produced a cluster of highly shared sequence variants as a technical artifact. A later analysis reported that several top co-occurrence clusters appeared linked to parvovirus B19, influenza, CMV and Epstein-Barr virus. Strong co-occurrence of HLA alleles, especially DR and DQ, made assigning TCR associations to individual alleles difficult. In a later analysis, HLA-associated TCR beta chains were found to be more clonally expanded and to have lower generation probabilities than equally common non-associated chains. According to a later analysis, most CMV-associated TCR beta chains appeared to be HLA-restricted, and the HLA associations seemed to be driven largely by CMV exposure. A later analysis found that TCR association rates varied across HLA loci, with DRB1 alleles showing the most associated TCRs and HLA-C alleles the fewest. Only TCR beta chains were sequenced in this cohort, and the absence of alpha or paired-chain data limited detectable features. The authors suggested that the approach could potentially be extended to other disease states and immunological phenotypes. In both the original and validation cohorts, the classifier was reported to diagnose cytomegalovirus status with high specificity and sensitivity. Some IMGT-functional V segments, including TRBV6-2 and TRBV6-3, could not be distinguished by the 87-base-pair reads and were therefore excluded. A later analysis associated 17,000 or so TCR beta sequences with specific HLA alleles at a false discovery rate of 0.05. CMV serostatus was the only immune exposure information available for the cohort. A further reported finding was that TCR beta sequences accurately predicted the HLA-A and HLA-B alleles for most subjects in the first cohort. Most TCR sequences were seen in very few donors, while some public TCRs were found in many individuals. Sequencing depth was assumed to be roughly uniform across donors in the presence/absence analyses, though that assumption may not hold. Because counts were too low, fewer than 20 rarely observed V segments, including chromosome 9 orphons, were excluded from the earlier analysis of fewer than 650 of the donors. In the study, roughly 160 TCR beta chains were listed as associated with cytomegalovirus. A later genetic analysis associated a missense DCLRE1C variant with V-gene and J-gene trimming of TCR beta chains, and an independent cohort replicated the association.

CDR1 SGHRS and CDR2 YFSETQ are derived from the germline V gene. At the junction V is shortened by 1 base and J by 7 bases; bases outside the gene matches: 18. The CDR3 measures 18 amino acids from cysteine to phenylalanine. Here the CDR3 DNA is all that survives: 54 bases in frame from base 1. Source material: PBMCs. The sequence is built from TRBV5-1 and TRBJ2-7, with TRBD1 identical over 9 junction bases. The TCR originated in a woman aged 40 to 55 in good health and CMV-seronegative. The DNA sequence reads TGCGCCAGCAGCTTGTGGAGCCCCCGGGACAGGGCTGGAAGGGAGCAGTACTTC. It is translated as CASSLWSPRDRAGREQYF.